The source of this T cell receptor beta chain is a study of T-cell reconstitution after alpha-beta-depleted transplantation in children. The study, taken as a whole, reports: After transplant, at about two months, alpha-beta T cells were reportedly derived from several hundred expanded graft clones. The authors attributed T-cell counts and diversity one year after transplant mostly to newly produced T cells. Certain patients had high TCRbeta diversity at day 60, and it came from recipient T cells and thymic progenitors that survived.

Researchers prepared the TCRbeta library using unique molecular identifiers, the study reports. TCRdb fed the PCR reads into MiXCR, producing one record per CDR3 protein. The sample yields about 250,000 distinct CDR3 sequences, around 25% seen once. This CDR3 spans 14 amino acids. Germline values: CDR1 MDHEN, CDR2 SYDVKM. The V end was cut by 7 bases, the J end by 10 bases, with 22 bases between. This clonotype showed up just a few times. Its target is not known. The rearrangement links TRBV28 to TRBJ1-2; D remains ambiguous. This material consisted of PBMCs, mostly from graft donor cells, taken 360 days after TCRalphabeta/CD19-depleted stem cell transplant. The TCR sequence derives from a female patient aged 2-9 years who had a stem cell transplant for congenital amegakaryocytic thrombocytopenia, so the T cells may come from the graft donor. The CDR3 here is CASNSWTSRLDYTF. CDR3 in DNA: TGTGCCAGCAACAGTTGGACCAGCCGGCTGGACTACACCTTC.